Each of the 16 T cell receptor beta chains below was sequenced from the same sample in a study of CD8+ T cells in alopecia areata. Following extraction, RNA underwent reverse transcription to cDNA, which served as the sequencing template. Method: immunoSEQ multiplex PCR; TCRdb's copy keeps in-frame clones and lacks some. The sample carries about 200,000 clones, 60% recorded once. Treatment of the sample: oral pan-JAK inhibitor, 5-10 mg twice daily. Sequencing used CD4+ T cells sorted from blood, obtained at week 24, from a patient treated with tofacitinib. The receptors derive from a human donor with alopecia areata.

This clone was seen only a few times. Other DNA sequences in the same sample also yield this CDR3. The chain is built from TRBV20-1 and TRBJ2-3; no reliable D call. In germline, CDR1 is DFQATT, CDR2 SNEGSKA (reference sequence). The CDR3 is 10 amino acids. The V gene lost 3 bases and the J gene lost 5 bases, with 3 bases spanning the gap. The CDR3 is CSASRDTQYF. The CDR3 nucleotides are TGCAGTGCTAGTAGAGATACGCAGTATTTT.

V is TRBV29-1 and J is TRBJ2-7, with D perhaps given as TRBD1 or TRBD2 (6 bases each). The CDR3 runs to 16 residues. The V end was cut by 6 bases, the J end by 6 bases, with 27 bases between. CDR1 and CDR2 from the germline V gene are SQVTM and ANQGSEA. CDR3 amino acids: CSVIGLVTGRGGEQYF. The CDR3 DNA follows: TGCAGCGTCATCGGCCTTGTAACAGGGCGGGGTGGCGAGCAGTACTTC.

This clone was detected only once. J is TRBJ2-7 and V is TRBV13; no firm D call. This CDR3 has 14 residues. The V end was cut by 4 bases, the J end by 1 base, with 11 bases between. The germline CDR1 and CDR2 sequences are PRHDT and FYEKMQ (reference sequence). CDR3 DNA sequence: TGTGCCAGCAGCTCCTCGTCGTCTTCCTACGAGCAGTACTTC. Protein sequence: CASSSSSSSYEQYF. The whole variable domain, filled in from reference TRBV13 and TRBJ2-7, reads AAGVIQSPRHLIKEKRETATLKCYPIPRHDTVYWYQQGPGQDPQFLISFYEKMQSDKGSIPDRFSAQQFSDYHSELNMSSLELGDSALYFCASSSSSSSYEQYFGPGTRLTVT.

This clone was recorded a few times. The rearrangement joins TRBV29-1 to TRBJ1-2; D gene uncertain. CDR3 length: 12 residues. V was trimmed by 4 bases and J by 0 bases, leaving 6 bases between them. Germline V lookup: CDR1 SQVTM, CDR2 ANQGSEA. The DNA of the CDR3 is TGCAGCGTTGTGTCCTCTAACTATGGCTACACCTTC. This translates into CSVVSSNYGYTF.

This clone was found once. The chain recombines TRBV30 with TRBJ1-2, with 10 bases matching TRBD1. CDR3 size: 13 residues. Germline CDR1 GTSNPN, CDR2 SVGIG (reference sequence). Trimming took 5 bases from V and 8 from J; bases not matched to a gene: 8. The CDR3 DNA follows: TGTGCCTGGCGGGACAGGGGAGACCGCGGCTACACCTTC. The encoded protein is CAWRDRGDRGYTF.

This clone was observed a few times. This chain joins TRBV18 and TRBJ2-3; D possibly corresponds to TRBD1 (6 bases). The V end was cut by 3 bases, the J end by 0 bases, with 13 bases between. The CDR3 runs to 16 residues. Germline lookup yields CDR1 KGHSH and CDR2 LQKENI. The CDR3 DNA sequence: TGTGCCAGCTCACCGCCGAGGGGGAGTAGCACAGATACGCAGTATTTT. It encodes CASSPPRGSSTDTQYF. The variable domain in full, with the rest retrieved from reference TRBV18 and TRBJ2-3, is NAGVMQNPRHLVRRRGQEARLRCSPMKGHSHVYWYRQLPEEGLKFMVYLQKENIIDESGMPKERFSAEFPKEGPSILRIQQVVRGDSAAYFCASSPPRGSSTDTQYFGPGTRLTVL.

The chain links TRBV2 to TRBJ1-2, with 12 nucleotides matching TRBD1. With V trimmed by 8 bases and J by 8 bases, 6 bases remained unmatched. The CDR3 sequence is 13 residues long. Germline V gene lookup returns CDR1 SNHLY and CDR2 FYNNEI. The CDR3 sequence: CASGGQGADGYTF. The CDR3 DNA reads TGTGCCAGCGGGGGACAGGGGGCAGACGGCTACACCTTC.

Only one count was recorded for this clone. The gene calls are TRBV30 and TRBJ1-6; weak D call: TRBD1 (6 bases). The germline V gene encodes CDR1 GTSNPN and CDR2 SVGIG (reference sequence). The CDR3 runs to 14 residues. The ends were cut back, 3 bases at V and 16 bases at J, with 22 bases in the middle. The CDR3 DNA is TGTGCCTGGAGGTCCGGGGGGCAGGAAGGGGCACTCCACTTT. Translating gives CAWRSGGQEGALHF. The whole variable domain, filled in from reference TRBV30 and TRBJ1-6, reads SQTIHQWPATLVQPVGSPLSLECTVEGTSNPNLYWYRQAAGRGLQLLFYSVGIGQISSEVPQNLSASRPQDRQFILSSKKLLLSDSGFYLCAWRSGGQEGALHFGNGTRLTVT.

This clone occurred a few times. The chain employs TRBV29-1 and TRBJ2-2; D remains unclear. CDR3 length: 13 residues. V was clipped by 5 bases and J by 8 bases, with 15 bases between them. Per germline, CDR1 SQVTM and CDR2 ANQGSEA. DNA of the CDR3: TGCAGCGTTAGGTTGGCCTTACTTGGGGAGCTGTTTTTT. This encodes CSVRLALLGELFF.

The chain couples TRBV7-3 to TRBJ2-3; D may match TRBD1 or TRBD2 (5 bases each). Looked up from germline, CDR1 is SGHTA and CDR2 is FQGTGA. The ends were cut back, 5 bases at V and 2 bases at J, with 14 bases in the middle. CDR3 length: 15 amino acids. CDR3: CASSPSLGDTDTQYF. DNA for the CDR3: TGTGCCAGCAGCCCCTCGTTGGGGGACACAGATACGCAGTATTTT.

In this sample, this clone turned up a few times. This sequence joins TRBV11-1 and TRBJ2-7; either TRBD1 or TRBD2 may supply D (5 bases each). The CDR3 length is 13 residues. Germline loops: CDR1 SGHAT, CDR2 FQDESV (reference sequence). Deletions cut 5 bases from V and 5 bases from J, with 13 bases between. Written as DNA, the CDR3 is TGTGCCAGCAGCCCCCCGAGGGGACACGAGCAGTACTTC. It translates to CASSPPRGHEQYF. The variable domain in full, completed from reference TRBV11-1 and TRBJ2-7, reads EAEVAQSPRYKITEKSQAVAFWCDPISGHATLYWYRQILGQGPELLVQFQDESVVDDSQLPKDRFSAERLKGVDSTLKIQPAELGDSAMYLCASSPPRGHEQYFGPGTRLTVT.

The V gene is TRBV29-1, the J gene TRBJ2-1; D unclear. Germline V gene data show CDR1 as SQVTM and CDR2 as ANQGSEA. This CDR3 region has 11 residues. Trimming cost V 5 bases and J 7 bases, with 9 bases left between them. This chain's CDR3 is CSVSTYNEQFF. The CDR3 DNA reads TGCAGCGTTTCGACATATAATGAGCAGTTCTTC.

This chain connects TRBV29-1 to TRBJ1-1; no clear D. Between the trimmed V and J ends, which lost 6 bases and 9 bases, there was a span of 11 bases. This CDR3 is 10 amino acids long. Germline V gives CDR1 SQVTM, CDR2 ANQGSEA. In DNA, the CDR3 is TGCAGCGTCTCCGACACACAAGCTTTCTTT. Translation: CSVSDTQAFF.

This sequence joins TRBV2 and TRBJ2-1, with 7 bases matching TRBD1. CDR1 SNHLY and CDR2 FYNNEI come from the germline V gene. J was trimmed by 1 base and V by 6 bases; bases with no gene match: 3. The CDR3 is made up of 14 amino acids. The CDR3 bases are TGTGCCAGCAGACCACAGGGGTCCTACAATGAGCAGTTCTTC. Amino acid sequence: CASRPQGSYNEQFF.

This clone was recorded a few times. The chain has TRBV5-1 and TRBJ1-1; D might be TRBD1 (5 bases). Between the trimmed V and J ends, which lost 5 bases and 0 bases, there was a span of 8 bases. The CDR3 is made up of 13 amino acids. The germline V gene encodes CDR1 SGHRS and CDR2 YFSETQ. DNA of the CDR3: TGCGCCAGCAGTACGACAGTGAACACTGAAGCTTTCTTT. Translated: CASSTTVNTEAFF.

The chain combines TRBV20-1 with TRBJ2-5; D remains unclear. The CDR3 is 11 amino acids. Germline V gives CDR1 DFQATT, CDR2 SNEGSKA (reference sequence). Trimming removed 3 bases at V and 3 bases at J, with 5 bases between. This chain's CDR3 is CSASIEETQYF. The CDR3 DNA reads TGCAGTGCTAGCATAGAAGAGACCCAGTACTTC.